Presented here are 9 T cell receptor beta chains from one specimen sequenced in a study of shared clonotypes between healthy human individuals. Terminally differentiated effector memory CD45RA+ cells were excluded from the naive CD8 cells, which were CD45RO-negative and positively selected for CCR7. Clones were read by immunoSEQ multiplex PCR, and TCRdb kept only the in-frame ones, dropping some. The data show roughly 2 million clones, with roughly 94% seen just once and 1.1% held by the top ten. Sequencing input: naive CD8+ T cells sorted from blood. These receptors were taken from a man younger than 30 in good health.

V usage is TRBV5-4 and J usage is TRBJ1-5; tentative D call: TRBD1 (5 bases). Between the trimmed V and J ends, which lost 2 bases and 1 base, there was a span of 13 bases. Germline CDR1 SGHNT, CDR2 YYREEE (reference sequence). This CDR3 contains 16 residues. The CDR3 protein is CASSFTGVGSNQPQHF. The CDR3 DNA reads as TGTGCCAGCAGCTTCACGGGGGTCGGGAGCAATCAGCCCCAGCATTTT.

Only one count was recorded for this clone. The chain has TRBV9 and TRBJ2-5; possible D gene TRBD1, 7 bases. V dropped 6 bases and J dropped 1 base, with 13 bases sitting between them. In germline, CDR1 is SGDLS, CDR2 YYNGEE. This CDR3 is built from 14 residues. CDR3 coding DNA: TGTGCCAGCACGGAGGGGGCCCGCCAAGAGACCCAGTACTTC. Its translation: CASTEGARQETQYF.

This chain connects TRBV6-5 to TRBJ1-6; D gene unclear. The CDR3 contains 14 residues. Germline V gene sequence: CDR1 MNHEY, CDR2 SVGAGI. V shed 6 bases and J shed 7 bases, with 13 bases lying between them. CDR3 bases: TGTGCCAGCAGCCCCGTTCAACCCAATTCACCCCTCCACTTT. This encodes CASSPVQPNSPLHF.

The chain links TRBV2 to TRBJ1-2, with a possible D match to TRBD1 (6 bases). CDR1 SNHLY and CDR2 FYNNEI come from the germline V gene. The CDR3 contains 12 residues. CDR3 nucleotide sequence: TGTGCTCGCACCGAGGGGGACACAGGCTACACCTTC. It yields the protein CARTEGDTGYTF.

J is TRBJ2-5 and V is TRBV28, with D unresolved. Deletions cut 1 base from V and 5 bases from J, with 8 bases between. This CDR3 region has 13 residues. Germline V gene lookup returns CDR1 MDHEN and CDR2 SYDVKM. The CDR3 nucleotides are TGTGCCAGCAGTTTATTGGAATTCGAGACCCAGTACTTC. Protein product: CASSLLEFETQYF.

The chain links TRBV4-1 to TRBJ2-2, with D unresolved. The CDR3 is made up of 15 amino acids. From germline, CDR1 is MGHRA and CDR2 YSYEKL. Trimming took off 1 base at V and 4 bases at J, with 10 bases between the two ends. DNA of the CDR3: TGCGCCAGCAGCCAAGGACCCTCCTTCACCGGGGAGCTGTTTTTT. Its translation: CASSQGPSFTGELFF.

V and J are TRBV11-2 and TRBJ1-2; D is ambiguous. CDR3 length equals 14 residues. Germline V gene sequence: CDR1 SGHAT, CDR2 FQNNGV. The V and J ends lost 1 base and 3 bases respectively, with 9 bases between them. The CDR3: CASSLVGYDYGYTF. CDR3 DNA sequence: TGTGCCAGCAGCTTAGTAGGGTACGACTATGGCTACACCTTC.

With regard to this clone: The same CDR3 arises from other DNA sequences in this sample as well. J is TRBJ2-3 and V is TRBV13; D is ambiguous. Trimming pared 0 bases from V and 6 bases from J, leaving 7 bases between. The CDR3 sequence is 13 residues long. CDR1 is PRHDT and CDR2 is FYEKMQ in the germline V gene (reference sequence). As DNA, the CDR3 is TGTGCCAGCAGCTTAGGCCTGGAGGATACGCAGTATTTT. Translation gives CASSLGLEDTQYF.

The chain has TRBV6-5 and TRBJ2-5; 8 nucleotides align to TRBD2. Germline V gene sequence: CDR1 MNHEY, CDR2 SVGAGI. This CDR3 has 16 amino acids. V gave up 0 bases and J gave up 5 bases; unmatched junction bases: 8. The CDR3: CASSYSPAGVGETQYF. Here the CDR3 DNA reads TGTGCCAGCAGTTACTCGCCAGCGGGAGTAGGGGAGACCCAGTACTTC.